Listed below are T cell receptor beta chains from one sample, sequenced in a study of long-term antiretroviral therapy in people with HIV. TCRdb's copy holds only in-frame clones and misses some; the assay was immunoSEQ multiplex PCR. This table holds about 20,000 clones, 90% found once. Sequencing was performed on unsorted PBMCs, taken approximately 4.5 years before starting antiretroviral therapy. Receptor source: a woman in her twenties or thirties with HIV. Both conserved end residues are part of each CDR3. A D gene is named only where the DNA matches it firmly. Size is omitted from some rows. Given values are once, few, many or a class for expanded clones.

d_call j_call v_call clone_size cdr3_aa cdr3_nt
- TRBJ2-1 TRBV4-3 - CASSQGVYNEQFF TGCGCCAGCAGCCAAGGTGTATACAATGAGCAGTTCTTC
TRBD1 TRBJ1-1 TRBV5-8 once CASSDGTGSLVLNTEAFF TGTGCCAGCAGCGATGGGACAGGGTCGTTAGTGTTGAACACTGAAGCTTTCTTT
- TRBJ2-1 TRBV4-1 once CASSQGRLQFF TGCGCCAGCAGCCAAGGGCGACTGCAGTTCTTC
- TRBJ2-1 TRBV19 - CASRGDSYNEQFF TGTGCCAGTAGGGGGGATTCCTACAATGAGCAGTTCTTC
- TRBJ2-1 TRBV5-6 - CASSLVSGEQFF TGTGCCAGCAGCTTGGTTTCGGGTGAGCAGTTCTTC
TRBD1 TRBJ1-4 TRBV6-6 - CASIWTGRGKLFF TGTGCCAGCATATGGACAGGGCGAGGAAAACTGTTTTTT
- TRBJ2-6 TRBV7-8 once CASSLGRPSGANVLTF TGTGCCAGCAGCTTGGGCAGGCCCTCTGGGGCCAACGTCCTGACTTTC
- TRBJ1-1 TRBV6-1 - CASRLQGNTEAFF TGTGCCAGCAGACTACAGGGGAACACTGAAGCTTTCTTT
- TRBJ2-7 TRBV7-2 - CASSLGIATYEQYF TGTGCCAGCAGCTTAGGAATAGCCACCTACGAGCAGTACTTC
TRBD2 TRBJ2-3 TRBV9 - CASSGSGGDTDTQYF TGTGCCAGCAGCGGAAGCGGGGGGGACACAGATACGCAGTATTTT
- TRBJ1-6 TRBV7-9 - CASSRDSQNSPLHF TGTGCCAGCAGCCGCGACAGTCAGAATTCACCCCTCCACTTT
- TRBJ1-2 TRBV6-5 few CASSYFEGSYGYTF TGTGCCAGCAGTTACTTCGAAGGGTCTTATGGCTACACCTTC
- TRBJ2-5 TRBV30 - CAWTMGETQYF TGTGCCTGGACTATGGGGGAGACCCAGTACTTC
TRBD2 TRBJ2-3 TRBV9 - CASSVFGTSLSTDTQYF TGTGCCAGCAGCGTGTTCGGGACTAGCCTTAGCACAGATACGCAGTATTTT
- TRBJ1-2 TRBV19 - CASSIDPPGLGGLYGYTF TGTGCCAGTAGTATAGATCCTCCGGGGTTAGGAGGACTCTATGGCTACACCTTC
TRBD1 TRBJ2-3 TRBV7-9 - CASSPTPGQGPDTQYF TGTGCCAGCAGCCCTACCCCGGGACAGGGGCCAGATACGCAGTATTTT
- TRBJ1-2 TRBV5-3 - CARSLNRRNYGYTF TGTGCCAGAAGCTTGAACAGGCGCAACTATGGCTACACCTTC
TRBD1 TRBJ2-5 TRBV2 - CASLGQGKETQYF TGTGCCAGCCTGGGACAGGGGAAAGAGACCCAGTACTTC
- TRBJ1-2 TRBV11-1 - CASSPGGLRGGYTF TGTGCCAGCAGCCCCGGTGGCCTGCGGGGTGGCTACACCTTC
- TRBJ1-1 TRBV30 - CAGSPVAGRAFF TGTGCCGGGTCGCCCGTGGCGGGGAGAGCTTTCTTT
- TRBJ1-2 TRBV5-4 once CASTPRGQPKDGYGYTF TGTGCCAGCACCCCGAGGGGACAACCCAAAGATGGCTATGGCTACACCTTC
- TRBJ1-3 TRBV11-3 - CASSLDNRNTIYF TGTGCCAGCAGCTTAGACAACAGAAACACCATATATTTT
- TRBJ1-1 TRBV18 - CASSPQAEAFF TGTGCCAGCTCACCACAGGCTGAAGCTTTCTTT
TRBD1 TRBJ2-7 TRBV9 - CASSLQGVGDEQYF TGTGCCAGCAGCCTTCAGGGGGTTGGGGACGAGCAGTACTTC
- TRBJ1-2 TRBV20-1 - CSARDLYGYTF TGCAGTGCTAGGGATCTCTATGGCTACACCTTC
- TRBJ2-5 TRBV5-6 - CASSLRPQETQYF TGTGCCAGCAGCTTGAGACCGCAAGAGACCCAGTACTTC
- TRBJ1-3 TRBV10-3 once CAISESSGGSSGNTIYF TGTGCCATCAGTGAGTCGAGTGGCGGGAGCTCTGGAAACACCATATATTTT
- TRBJ1-2 TRBV7-2 - CASSSKIGLGYGYTF TGTGCCAGCAGCTCCAAGATAGGGTTGGGCTATGGCTACACCTTC
- TRBJ2-3 TRBV13 once CASRLWTASSTDTQYF TGTGCCAGCAGACTCTGGACAGCTTCTAGCACAGATACGCAGTATTTT
TRBD1 TRBJ1-3 TRBV2 few CASTGTAVRSGNTIYF TGTGCCAGCACCGGGACAGCAGTCCGCTCTGGAAACACCATATATTTT
TRBD1 TRBJ1-1 TRBV7-9 - CASSLSDRDNTEAFF TGTGCCAGCAGCCTTTCTGACAGGGACAACACTGAAGCTTTCTTT
- TRBJ1-5 TRBV2 - CASSVGTPIHPPQHF TGTGCCAGCAGTGTAGGAACCCCTATACATCCGCCCCAGCATTTT
TRBD1 TRBJ1-5 TRBV6-6 - CASSKTGRNQPQHF TGTGCCAGCAGTAAGACAGGGAGGAATCAGCCCCAGCATTTT
- TRBJ2-2 TRBV19 - CASLPGNTGELFF TGTGCCTCACTACCGGGGAACACCGGGGAGCTGTTTTTT
- TRBJ2-1 TRBV30 - CAWSVLGGQQGYEQFF TGTGCCTGGAGTGTACTGGGGGGACAGCAAGGATATGAGCAGTTCTTC
- TRBJ2-7 TRBV10-3 - CAISESRVTADF TGTGCCATCAGTGAGTCTCGGGTGACAGCGGATTTC
TRBD1 TRBJ1-2 TRBV7-3 - CASSPGTGWGYTF TGTGCCAGCAGCCCCGGGACAGGGTGGGGCTACACCTTC
TRBD1 TRBJ1-1 TRBV19 - CASSPAGQGGHTEAFF TGTGCCAGTAGTCCAGCGGGTCAAGGGGGCCACACTGAAGCTTTCTTT
- TRBJ1-6 TRBV4-2 - CASSQDSTRGDSPLHF TGTGCCAGCAGCCAAGATTCTACAAGGGGCGATTCACCCCTCCACTTT
- TRBJ1-1 TRBV29-1 - CSVEEGLAEAFF TGCAGCGTTGAGGAGGGGCTCGCTGAAGCTTTCTTT
TRBD1 TRBJ1-5 TRBV4-1 - CASSSTTGNLKSNQPQHF TGCGCCAGCAGCAGCACGACAGGGAACCTCAAGAGCAATCAGCCCCAGCATTTT
- TRBJ1-6 TRBV2 - CASSVEQGRGGSPLHF TGTGCCAGCAGTGTCGAACAGGGCAGGGGAGGATCACCCCTCCACTTT
TRBD1 TRBJ1-2 TRBV9 - CASSATGAFYGYTF TGTGCCAGCAGCGCGACAGGGGCCTTCTATGGCTACACCTTC
- TRBJ1-2 TRBV19 - CASIGGADFGYGYTF TGTGCCAGTATAGGGGGGGCGGACTTCGGCTATGGCTACACCTTC